A single sample gave rise to the 22 T cell receptor beta chains below, sequenced in a study of T cell clones after liver transplantation. Here immunoSEQ multiplex PCR was the method, and the copy in TCRdb shows in-frame clones only, minus some. The sample has around 110,000 clones; just over 90% are singletons. The sequences come from CD4+ T cells from blood, collected 12 months after liver transplant. Receptor source: a human patient who received a liver transplant. Some T cells could come from the graft donor.

The chain uses TRBV2 and TRBJ1-3; no clear D. Germline-derived CDR1 and CDR2 are SNHLY and FYNNEI. The V end lost 8 bases, the J end lost 2 bases, and 13 bases lay between the germline ends. The CDR3 length is 14 residues. As DNA, the CDR3 is TGTGCCAGCGGCGCCGCTTTGCCTGGAAACACCATATATTTT. It specifies CASGAALPGNTIYF.

This clone was seen once. The chain uses TRBV6-5 and TRBJ2-3, with D possibly TRBD1 on 5 matching bases. Germline CDR1 reads MNHEY; CDR2 reads SVGAGI. The V end was cut by 6 bases, the J end by 0 bases, with 10 bases between. The CDR3 is 14 amino acids. The CDR3 sequence: CASSLRQSTDTQYF. The DNA of the CDR3 is TGTGCCAGCAGCTTGAGACAGAGCACAGATACGCAGTATTTT.

The V gene is TRBV18, the J gene TRBJ2-5, with 9 bases lining up with TRBD2. CDR3 length equals 14 residues. CDR1 is KGHSH, CDR2 LQKENI, per germline. V was pared by 3 bases and J by 5 bases, with 4 bases of the junction left unmatched. The chain's CDR3 is CASSPGLAGETQYF. The CDR3 region has the DNA TGTGCCAGCTCACCGGGACTAGCTGGGGAGACCCAGTACTTC.

The chain recombines TRBV7-2 with TRBJ2-3, with 11 bases aligning to TRBD2. Unmatched junction bases numbered 10, after V lost 2 bases and J lost 3 bases. Germline CDR1 SGHTA, CDR2 FQGNSA. The CDR3 runs to 18 residues. The CDR3 here is CASSLTLAGGPLTDTQYF. DNA for the CDR3: TGTGCCAGCAGCTTAACCTTAGCGGGAGGGCCTTTAACAGATACGCAGTATTTT.

This chain links TRBV2 with TRBJ2-1; D not resolved. V was cut by 8 bases and J by 7 bases, with 12 bases left in between. The CDR3 is 12 amino acids. Per germline, CDR1 SNHLY and CDR2 FYNNEI. The CDR3 here is CASSYSPNEQFF. Here the CDR3 DNA reads TGTGCCAGCTCGTACTCGCCGAATGAGCAGTTCTTC.

V usage is TRBV7-9 and J usage is TRBJ2-7; TRBD2 matches 8 bases. CDR1 is SEHNR and CDR2 is FQNEAQ in the germline V gene (reference sequence). CDR3 length equals 15 residues. Trimming took 4 bases from V and 6 from J; bases not matched to a gene: 11. The DNA for the CDR3 is TGTGCCAGCAGCTCACCATCCAGCGGGAGAGGCGAGCAGTACTTC. It specifies CASSSPSSGRGEQYF.

The CDR3 DNA sequence: TGTGCCAGCAGTTTAGGGACAGAGAACACTGAAGCTTTCTTT. This translates into CASSLGTENTEAFF. The chain recombines TRBV28 with TRBJ1-1; TRBD1 aligns across 7 bases. The CDR3 spans 14 residues. CDR1 is MDHEN, CDR2 SYDVKM, per germline. With 2 bases clipped from V and 1 base from J, the junction kept 1 base outside the gene matches. Based on the CDR3 plus reference TRBV28 and TRBJ1-1, the full variable domain is DVKVTQSSRYLVKRTGEKVFLECVQDMDHENMFWYRQDPGLGLRLIYFSYDVKMKEKGDIPEGYSVSREKKERFSLILESASTNQTSMYLCASSLGTENTEAFFGQGTRLTVV.

The CDR3 coding sequence is TGTGCCAGCAGCTCCCCGGACGGATACTATGGCTACACCTTC. Translation gives CASSSPDGYYGYTF. The chain carries TRBV7-2 and TRBJ1-2; no definite D call. Germline CDR1 SGHTA, CDR2 FQGNSA. This CDR3 is built from 14 residues. The ends were cut back, 4 bases at V and 3 bases at J, with 12 bases in the middle.

The chain recombines TRBV5-1 with TRBJ1-1; 7 bases fit TRBD1. The V segment lost 4 bases and the J segment 2 bases; nucleotides outside the gene matches: 5. Germline lookup yields CDR1 SGHRS and CDR2 YFSETQ. CDR3 length: 14 residues. Written as DNA, the CDR3 is TGCGCCAGCAGCAGTAACAGGGGAAACACTGAAGCTTTCTTT. This translates into CASSSNRGNTEAFF.

The gene calls are TRBV5-1 and TRBJ2-2; no clear D. Per germline, CDR1 SGHRS and CDR2 YFSETQ. V was cut by 0 bases and J by 0 bases, with 6 bases left in between. The CDR3 contains 15 residues. CDR3 in DNA: TGCGCCAGCAGCTTGGAGGCGGCGAACACCGGGGAGCTGTTTTTT. Translation: CASSLEAANTGELFF.

The rearrangement joins TRBV9 to TRBJ2-1, with D hard to call. The V gene lost 0 bases and the J gene lost 4 bases, with 8 bases spanning the gap. The CDR3 is made up of 14 amino acids. CDR1 is SGDLS, CDR2 YYNGEE, per germline. DNA of the CDR3: TGTGCCAGCAGCGTAGCTGGGCTGTACAATGAGCAGTTCTTC. Amino acid sequence: CASSVAGLYNEQFF. The variable domain in full, completed from reference TRBV9 and TRBJ2-1, reads DSGVTQTPKHLITATGQRVTLRCSPRSGDLSVYWYQQSLDQGLQFLIQYYNGEERAKGNILERFSAQQFPDLHSELNLSSLELGDSALYFCASSVAGLYNEQFFGPGTRLTVL.

This clone was observed a few times. The J gene is TRBJ1-5, the V gene TRBV2; possibly TRBD1 for D (6 bases). V was trimmed by 4 bases and J by 2 bases, leaving 12 bases between them. The CDR3 has 15 amino acids. Germline V gene lookup returns CDR1 SNHLY and CDR2 FYNNEI. CDR3 residues: CASSVIQGGNQPQHF. In nucleotides, the CDR3 is TGTGCCAGCAGTGTCATACAGGGTGGCAATCAGCCCCAGCATTTT.

This sequence joins TRBV5-1 and TRBJ1-1, with 9 bases fitting TRBD1. J lost 1 base, V lost 2 bases, and 6 bases had no gene match. CDR3 length: 16 amino acids. The germline CDR1 and CDR2 sequences are SGHRS and YFSETQ. The CDR3 sequence: CASSFGDRVRNTEAFF. As DNA, the CDR3 is TGCGCCAGCAGCTTCGGGGACAGGGTTCGGAACACTGAAGCTTTCTTT.

This clone was found once. The V gene is TRBV7-2, the J gene TRBJ2-5; 11 nucleotides line up with TRBD2. From germline, CDR1 is SGHTA and CDR2 FQGNSA. V was clipped by 2 bases and J by 10 bases; unmatched bases: 15. The CDR3 totals 17 residues. The CDR3 is CASSLRVGVLAGGGQYF. As DNA, the CDR3 is TGTGCCAGCAGCTTAAGAGTCGGGGTGCTAGCGGGAGGTGGCCAGTACTTC. Based on the CDR3 plus reference TRBV7-2 and TRBJ2-5, the full variable domain is GAGVSQSPSNKVTEKGKDVELRCDPISGHTALYWYRQSLGQGLEFLIYFQGNSAPDKSGLPSDRFSAERTGGSVSTLTIQRTQQEDSAVYLCASSLRVGVLAGGGQYFGPGTRLLVL.

The rearrangement uses TRBV9 and TRBJ2-1, with D perhaps being TRBD1 or TRBD2 (5 bases each). The germline V and J ends were trimmed by 1 base and 6 bases, with 14 bases remaining between them. The germline V gene has CDR1 SGDLS and CDR2 YYNGEE. This CDR3 comprises 15 residues. CDR3 coding DNA: TGTGCCAGCAGCGTATTTCCGGGACCGTTCAATGAGCAGTTCTTC. The encoded protein is CASSVFPGPFNEQFF.

This clone is a singleton in its sample. This chain uses TRBV4-1 with TRBJ2-7; D not certain. V lost 4 bases and J lost 3, with 19 bases in between. The CDR3 covers 16 residues. CDR1 and CDR2 from the germline V gene are MGHRA and YSYEKL. Written as DNA, the CDR3 is TGCGCCAGCAGCCTAGGGTACGTGGGCAGCTACTACGAGCAGTACTTC. Its protein is CASSLGYVGSYYEQYF.

This chain connects TRBV7-3 to TRBJ2-1, with 15 bases matching TRBD2. The CDR3 spans 19 residues. The V gene end was trimmed by 8 bases and the J gene end by 2 bases; junction bases not matched to a gene: 13. CDR1 and CDR2 (germline): SGHTA, FQGTGA. CDR3 nucleotide sequence: TGTGCCAGCGGCGACCCGGGACTAGCGGGAGGTCGGCCCTACAATGAGCAGTTCTTC. It specifies CASGDPGLAGGRPYNEQFF.

This rearrangement joins TRBV2 to TRBJ1-5; TRBD1 agrees at 8 bases. J was trimmed by 5 bases and V by 5 bases; bases with no gene match: 5. Germline assignment: CDR1 SNHLY and CDR2 FYNNEI. The CDR3 contains 14 residues. This CDR3 is CASSSQGADQPQHF. CDR3 DNA: TGTGCCAGCAGTTCTCAGGGGGCGGATCAGCCCCAGCATTTT.

This rearrangement joins TRBV9 to TRBJ2-3; 9 bases match TRBD1. The CDR3 totals 15 residues. V shed 4 bases, J shed 1 base, and the junction held 4 bases outside the gene matches. The V gene's germline CDR1 is SGDLS and CDR2 YYNGEE. The CDR3 reads CASSLRTGGTDTQYF. CDR3 DNA: TGTGCCAGCAGCCTCCGGACAGGGGGCACAGATACGCAGTATTTT.

The chain combines TRBV5-1 with TRBJ2-3; D gene unclear. The V and J ends lost 0 bases and 6 bases respectively, with 14 bases between them. CDR1 SGHRS and CDR2 YFSETQ come from the germline V gene. This CDR3 is 15 amino acids long. This CDR3 reads CASSLEGLPGDTQYF. CDR3 coding DNA: TGCGCCAGCAGCTTGGAAGGGCTCCCCGGGGATACGCAGTATTTT.

The J gene is TRBJ2-3, the V gene TRBV18, with D unclear. The CDR3 totals 13 residues. Per the germline V gene, CDR1 is KGHSH and CDR2 is LQKENI. The ends were cut back, 5 bases at V and 5 bases at J, with 11 bases in the middle. The CDR3 bases are TGTGCCAGCTCATTGACCCGCGAAGATACGCAGTATTTT. This gives the protein CASSLTREDTQYF.

The chain recombines TRBV25-1 with TRBJ1-1, with TRBD1 as a possible D gene (6 bases). The V end was cut by 8 bases, the J end by 3 bases, with 13 bases between. The CDR3 consists of 13 residues. CDR1 and CDR2 from the germline V gene are MGHDK and SYGVNS. The CDR3, as DNA: TGTGCCAGCGGGCTTACAGGGTACACTGAAGCTTTCTTT. Its translation: CASGLTGYTEAFF. Variable domain in full (rest from reference TRBV25-1 and TRBJ1-1): EADIYQTPRYLVIGTGKKITLECSQTMGHDKMYWYQQDPGMELHLIHYSYGVNSTEKGDLSSESTVSRIRTEHFPLTLESARPSHTSQYLCASGLTGYTEAFFGQGTRLTVV.